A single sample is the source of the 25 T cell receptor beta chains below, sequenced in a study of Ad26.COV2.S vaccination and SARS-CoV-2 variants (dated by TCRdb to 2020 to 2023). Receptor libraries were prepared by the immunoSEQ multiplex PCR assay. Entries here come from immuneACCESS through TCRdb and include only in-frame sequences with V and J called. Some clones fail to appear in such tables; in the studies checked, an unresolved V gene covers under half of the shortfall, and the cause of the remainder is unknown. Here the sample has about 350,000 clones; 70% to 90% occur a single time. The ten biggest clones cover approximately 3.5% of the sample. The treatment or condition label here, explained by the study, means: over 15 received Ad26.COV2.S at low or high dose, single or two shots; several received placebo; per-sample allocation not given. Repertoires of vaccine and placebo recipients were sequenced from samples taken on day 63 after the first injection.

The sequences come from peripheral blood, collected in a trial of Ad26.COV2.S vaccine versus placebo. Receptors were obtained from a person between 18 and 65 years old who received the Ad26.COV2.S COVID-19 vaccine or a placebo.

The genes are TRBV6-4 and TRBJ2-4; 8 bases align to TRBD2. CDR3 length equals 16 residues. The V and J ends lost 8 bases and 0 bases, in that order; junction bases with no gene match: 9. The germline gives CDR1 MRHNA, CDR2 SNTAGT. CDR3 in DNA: TGTGCCAGCCTATTCACTAGCGGCCTAGCCAAAAACATTCAGTACTTC. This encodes CASLFTSGLAKNIQYF.

The chain's CDR3 is CASSPEEWADNEQFF. The CDR3 DNA follows: TGTGCCAGCTCACCGGAGGAGTGGGCCGACAATGAGCAGTTCTTC. This chain joins TRBV18 and TRBJ2-1, with D perhaps matching TRBD2 (5 bases). Germline V lookup: CDR1 KGHSH, CDR2 LQKENI. V gave up 3 bases and J gave up 5 bases, with 14 bases separating them. The CDR3 is made up of 15 amino acids.

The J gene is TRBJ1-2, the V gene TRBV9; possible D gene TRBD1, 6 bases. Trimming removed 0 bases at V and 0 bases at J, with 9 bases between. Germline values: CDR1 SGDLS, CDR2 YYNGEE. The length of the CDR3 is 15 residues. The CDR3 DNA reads TGTGCCAGCAGCGTAGCGGACAGCTCTAACTATGGCTACACCTTC. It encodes CASSVADSSNYGYTF.

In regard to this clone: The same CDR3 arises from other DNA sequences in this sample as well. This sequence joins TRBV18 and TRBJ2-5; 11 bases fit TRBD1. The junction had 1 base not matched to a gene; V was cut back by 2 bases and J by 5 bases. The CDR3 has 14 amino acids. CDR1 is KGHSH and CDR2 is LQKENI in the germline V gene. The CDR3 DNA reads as TGTGCCAGCTCACCAGGGGACAGGGGGGAGACCCAGTACTTC. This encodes CASSPGDRGETQYF.

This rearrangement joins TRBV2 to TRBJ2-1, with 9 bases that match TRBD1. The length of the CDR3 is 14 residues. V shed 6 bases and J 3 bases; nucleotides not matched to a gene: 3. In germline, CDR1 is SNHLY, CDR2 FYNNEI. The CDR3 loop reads CASRWTGDYNEQFF. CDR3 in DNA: TGTGCCAGCAGATGGACAGGGGACTACAATGAGCAGTTCTTC.

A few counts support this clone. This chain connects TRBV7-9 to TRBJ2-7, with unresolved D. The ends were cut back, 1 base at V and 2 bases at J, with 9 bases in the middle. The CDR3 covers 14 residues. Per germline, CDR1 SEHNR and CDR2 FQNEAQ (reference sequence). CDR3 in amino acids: CASSLDWGTYEQYF. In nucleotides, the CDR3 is TGTGCCAGCAGCTTAGACTGGGGTACCTACGAGCAGTACTTC.

Here the CDR3 reads CSVVQAADEKLFF. CDR3 nucleotide sequence: TGCAGCGTTGTACAGGCTGCGGATGAAAAACTGTTTTTT. This chain joins TRBV29-1 and TRBJ1-4; possible D gene TRBD1, 5 bases. Germline lookup yields CDR1 SQVTM and CDR2 ANQGSEA. Trimming pared 4 bases from V and 6 bases from J, leaving 12 bases between. The CDR3 contains 13 residues. Variable domain in full (rest from reference TRBV29-1 and TRBJ1-4): SAVISQKPSRDICQRGTSLTIQCQVDSQVTMMFWYRQQPGQSLTLIATANQGSEATYESGFVIDKFPISRPNLTFSTLTVSNMSPEDSSIYLCSVVQAADEKLFFGSGTQLSVL.

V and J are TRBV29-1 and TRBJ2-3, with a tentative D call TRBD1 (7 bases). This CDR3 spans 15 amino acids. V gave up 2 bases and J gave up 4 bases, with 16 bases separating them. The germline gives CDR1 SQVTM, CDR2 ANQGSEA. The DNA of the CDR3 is TGCAGCGTTGAAATTTTGGAGGGGGCCGCAGATACGCAGTATTTT. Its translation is CSVEILEGAADTQYF.

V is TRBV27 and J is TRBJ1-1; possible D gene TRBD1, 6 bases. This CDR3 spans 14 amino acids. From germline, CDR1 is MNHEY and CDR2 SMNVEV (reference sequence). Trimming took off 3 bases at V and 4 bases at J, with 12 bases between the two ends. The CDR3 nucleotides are TGTGCCAGCAGTTTTCGGGGGCAGCTCACTGAAGCTTTCTTT. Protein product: CASSFRGQLTEAFF.

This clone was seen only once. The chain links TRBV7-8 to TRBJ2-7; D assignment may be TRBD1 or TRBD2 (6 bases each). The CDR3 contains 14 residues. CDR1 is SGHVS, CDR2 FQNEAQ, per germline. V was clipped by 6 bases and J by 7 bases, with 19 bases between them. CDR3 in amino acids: CASRLTQGGGEQYF. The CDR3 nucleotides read TGTGCCAGCAGACTTACACAGGGAGGAGGAGAGCAGTACTTC. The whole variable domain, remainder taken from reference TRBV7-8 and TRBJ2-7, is GAGVSQSPRYKVAKRGQDVALRCDPISGHVSLFWYQQALGQGPEFLTYFQNEAQLDKSGLPSDRFFAERPEGSVSTLKIQRTQQEDSAVYLCASRLTQGGGEQYFGPGTRLTVT.

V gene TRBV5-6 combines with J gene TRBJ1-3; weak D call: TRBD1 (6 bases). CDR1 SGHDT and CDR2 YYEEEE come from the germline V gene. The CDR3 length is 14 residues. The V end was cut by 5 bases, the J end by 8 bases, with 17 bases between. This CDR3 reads CASSPTGTWDTIYF. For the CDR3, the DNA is TGTGCCAGCAGTCCTACAGGGACTTGGGACACCATATATTTT.

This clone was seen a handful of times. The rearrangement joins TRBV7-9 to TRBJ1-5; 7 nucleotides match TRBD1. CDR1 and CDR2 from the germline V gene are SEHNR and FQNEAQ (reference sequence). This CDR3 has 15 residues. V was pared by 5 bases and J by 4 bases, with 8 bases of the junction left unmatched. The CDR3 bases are TGTGCCAGCAGCACCGGGACAGTCACTAATCAGCCCCAGCATTTT. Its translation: CASSTGTVTNQPQHF.

The CDR3 sequence is CASRPAGASYSSSNQPQHF. The CDR3 DNA is TGTGCCAGCAGGCCCGCGGGGGCCTCGTATAGTTCTAGCAATCAGCCCCAGCATTTT. The J gene is TRBJ1-5, the V gene TRBV2; possibly TRBD1 for D (6 bases). CDR1 and CDR2 (germline): SNHLY, FYNNEI. Trimming took off 6 bases at V and 0 bases at J, with 24 bases between the two ends. The CDR3 contains 19 residues. Looking up the rest from reference TRBV2 and TRBJ1-5 gives the full variable domain: EPEVTQTPSHQVTQMGQEVILRCVPISNHLYFYWYRQILGQKVEFLVSFYNNEISEKSEIFDDQFSVERPDGSNFTLKIRSTKLEDSAMYFCASRPAGASYSSSNQPQHFGDGTRLSIL.

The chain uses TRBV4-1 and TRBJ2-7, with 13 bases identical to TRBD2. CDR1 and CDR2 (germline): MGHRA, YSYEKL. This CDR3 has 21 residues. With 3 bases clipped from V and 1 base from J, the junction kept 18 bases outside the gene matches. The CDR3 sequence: CASSHMLGTSGTNYRSYEQYF. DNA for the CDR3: TGCGCCAGCAGCCATATGCTCGGGACTAGCGGGACTAACTATAGGTCCTACGAGCAGTACTTC.

The CDR3 sequence: CASSLPLSSTEAFF. The DNA for the CDR3 is TGTGCCAGCAGTTTACCCCTTAGTTCCACTGAAGCTTTCTTT. The V gene is TRBV28, the J gene TRBJ1-1, with unresolved D. The germline V and J ends were trimmed by 2 bases and 4 bases, with 11 bases remaining between them. CDR1 MDHEN and CDR2 SYDVKM come from the germline V gene. The CDR3 runs to 14 residues.

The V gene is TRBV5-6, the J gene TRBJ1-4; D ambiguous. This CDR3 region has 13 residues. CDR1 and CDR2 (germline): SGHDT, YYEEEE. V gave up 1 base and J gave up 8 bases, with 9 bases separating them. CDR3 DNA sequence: TGTGCCAGCAGCTTGACGACCCGGGAAAAACTGTTTTTT. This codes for CASSLTTREKLFF.

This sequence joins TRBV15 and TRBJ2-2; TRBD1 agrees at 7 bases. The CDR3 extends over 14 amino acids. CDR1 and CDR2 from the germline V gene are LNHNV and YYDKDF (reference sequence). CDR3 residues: CGPLGGRLAGELFF. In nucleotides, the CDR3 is TGTGGACCCTTAGGGGGCCGGTTGGCCGGGGAGCTGTTTTTT.

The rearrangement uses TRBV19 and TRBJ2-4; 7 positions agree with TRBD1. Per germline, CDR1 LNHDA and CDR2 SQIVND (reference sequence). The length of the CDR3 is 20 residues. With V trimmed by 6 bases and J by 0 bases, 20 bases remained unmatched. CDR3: CASRNPRAGGLDLAKNIQYF. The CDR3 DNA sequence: TGTGCCAGTAGAAACCCCCGGGCAGGGGGTCTAGATCTAGCCAAAAACATTCAGTACTTC.

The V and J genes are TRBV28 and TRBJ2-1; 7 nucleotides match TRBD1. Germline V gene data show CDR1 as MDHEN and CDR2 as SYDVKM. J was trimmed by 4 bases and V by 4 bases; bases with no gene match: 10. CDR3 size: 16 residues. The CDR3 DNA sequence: TGTGCCAGCAGTTGGATTCCGGGACAGCTATACAATGAGCAGTTCTTC. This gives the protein CASSWIPGQLYNEQFF.

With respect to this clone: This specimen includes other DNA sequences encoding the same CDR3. CDR3 amino acids: CASSAGSDTEAFF. The CDR3 bases are TGTGCCAGCAGTGCGGGGTCAGACACTGAAGCTTTCTTT. V and J are TRBV2 and TRBJ1-1, with no clear D. Trimming cost V 4 bases and J 3 bases, with 9 bases left between them. The germline V gene encodes CDR1 SNHLY and CDR2 FYNNEI. The CDR3 runs to 13 residues.

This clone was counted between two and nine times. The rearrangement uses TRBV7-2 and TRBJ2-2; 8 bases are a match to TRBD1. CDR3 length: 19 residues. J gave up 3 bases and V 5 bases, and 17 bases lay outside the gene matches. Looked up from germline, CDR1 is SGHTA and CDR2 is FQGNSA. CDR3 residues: CASSPRENRGLRHTGELFF. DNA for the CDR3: TGTGCCAGCAGCCCTAGGGAAAACAGGGGGTTAAGGCACACCGGGGAGCTGTTTTTT.

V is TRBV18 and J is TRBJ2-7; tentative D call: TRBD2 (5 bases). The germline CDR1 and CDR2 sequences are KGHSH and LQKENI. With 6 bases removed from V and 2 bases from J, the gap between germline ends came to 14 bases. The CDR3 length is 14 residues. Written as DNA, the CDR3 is TGTGCCAGCTCCCGTCTCGAGGGTCCCTACGAGCAGTACTTC. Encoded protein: CASSRLEGPYEQYF.

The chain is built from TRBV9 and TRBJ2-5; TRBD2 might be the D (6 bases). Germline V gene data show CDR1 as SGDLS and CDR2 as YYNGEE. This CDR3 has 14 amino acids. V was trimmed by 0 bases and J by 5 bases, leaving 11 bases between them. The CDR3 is CASSVGTTGETQYF. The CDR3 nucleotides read TGTGCCAGCAGCGTAGGGACTACGGGGGAGACCCAGTACTTC.

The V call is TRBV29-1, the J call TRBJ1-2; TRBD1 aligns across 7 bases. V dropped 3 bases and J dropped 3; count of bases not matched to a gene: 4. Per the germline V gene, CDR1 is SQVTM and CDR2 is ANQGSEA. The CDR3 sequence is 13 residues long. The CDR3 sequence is CSVDIQGYYGYTF. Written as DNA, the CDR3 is TGCAGCGTTGACATACAGGGGTACTATGGCTACACCTTC.

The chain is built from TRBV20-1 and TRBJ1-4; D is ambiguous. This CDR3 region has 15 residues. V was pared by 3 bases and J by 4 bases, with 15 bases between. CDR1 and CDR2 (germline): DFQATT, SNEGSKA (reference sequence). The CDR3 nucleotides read TGCAGTGCTAGTAGGCCCGGCAGCAGTAATGAAAAACTGTTTTTT. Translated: CSASRPGSSNEKLFF.